This T cell receptor beta chain was obtained from a study of T-cell memory formation after mild COVID-19. CDR1 and CDR2 (germline): SNHLY, FYNNEI. This CDR3 has 18 amino acids. V lost 0 bases, J lost 2 bases, and 14 bases lay in between. TCRdb processed the 5' RACE reads anew with MiXCR; each CDR3 protein has one entry. Here the sample spans around 450,000 distinct CDR3 sequences, around 18% being singletons. This clonotype was observed a few times. The sequencing sample was made of PBMCs or a T cell subset sorted from them (not recorded which). This clonotype was obtained from an adult woman who had mild COVID-19 (a few samples of this study predate the infection). Cell type and time point are not known. This chain connects TRBV2 to TRBJ2-6; D is uncertain. Written as DNA, the CDR3 is TGTGCCAGCAGTGAAGCGCTGTGGCCGACCCCTGGGGCCAACGTCCTGACTTTC. Amino acids: CASSEALWPTPGANVLTF.